This T cell receptor (beta chain) emerged from a study of cytomegalovirus exposure and HLA in healthy donors. Data came from immunoSEQ multiplex PCR; TCRdb stores just in-frame clones and leaves some out. This sample has more than 70,000 clones, with 94% found just once. The CDR3 is made up of 15 amino acids. Germline CDR1 SQVTM, CDR2 ANQGSEA. V lost 4 bases to trimming and J lost 8 bases; unmatched junction nucleotides: 12. The chain is built from TRBV29-1 and TRBJ2-1; TRBD2 agrees at 9 bases. What was sequenced was PBMCs. The clonotype originates from a woman aged 18-29 years in good health and CMV-seronegative. The DNA for the CDR3 is TGCAGCGTTGGGGGAGGGAGCGGGAGGACCCATGAGCAGTTCTTC. Protein product: CSVGGGSGRTHEQFF.